This TCR beta chain was captured in a study of CD8 T cells in Susac syndrome. In germline, CDR1 is SGHTA, CDR2 FQGNSA. J gave up 5 bases and V 1 base, and 4 bases lay outside the gene matches. There are 14 residues in the CDR3. Reverse transcription of about 0.5 to 1 ug RNA was carried out with random hexamers. TCRdb reprocessed the immunoSEQ multiplex PCR reads with MiXCR, giving one entry per CDR3 protein. The table lists more than 85,000 distinct CDR3 sequences, 85% to 95% of them singletons. Sequencing used CD4+ T cells from PBMCs. V usage is TRBV7-2 and J usage is TRBJ2-7; 8 nucleotides align to TRBD1. This receptor was taken from a human donor with Susac syndrome. The CDR3, as DNA: TGTGCCAGCAGCTTAGACAGGGGGTTCGACGAGCAGTACTTC. It specifies CASSLDRGFDEQYF.